The 5 T cell receptor beta chains given below trace back to one sample, sequenced in a study of PD-1 blockade in classical Hodgkin lymphoma. Measured with immunoSEQ multiplex PCR; TCRdb has only the in-frame clones, and not every one. The data show 25,000 to 30,000 clones, with around 85% seen just once and about 0.6% held by the top ten. The time point is: cycle 4 day 1 (C4D1), after more than five weeks of nivolumab. Every patient was affected by relapse after autologous stem cell transplantation, while exposure to brentuximab vedotin was not uniform. The CD4+ T cells used were purified from thawed PBMCs through magnetic negative selection. The sample in question was CD4+ T cells from blood, obtained before the fourth cycle of nivolumab. Receptors originate from a human donor with classical Hodgkin lymphoma.

CDR3 DNA: TGTGCCACCTTGGGAAGGGGCAACTATGGCTACACCTTC. It encodes CATLGRGNYGYTF. The V gene is TRBV6-1, the J gene TRBJ1-2; weak D call: TRBD1 (5 bases). CDR1 and CDR2 from the germline V gene are MNHNS and SASEGT. The CDR3 runs to 13 residues. V lost 10 bases, J lost 2 bases, and 14 bases lay in between.

This sequence joins TRBV6-1 and TRBJ1-1, with D maybe TRBD1 (5 bases). The V and J ends lost 5 bases and 3 bases respectively, with 16 bases between them. The germline V gene has CDR1 MNHNS and CDR2 SASEGT. This CDR3 is 15 amino acids long. The CDR3 region has the DNA TGTGCCAGCAGTCCATCAACCAGGGTCGACACTGAAGCTTTCTTT. Translating gives CASSPSTRVDTEAFF.

The chain carries TRBV6-5 and TRBJ1-6, with D uncertain. This CDR3 is built from 14 residues. The V end was cut by 3 bases, the J end by 6 bases, with 9 bases between. The germline V gene has CDR1 MNHEY and CDR2 SVGAGI. In DNA, the CDR3 is TGTGCCAGCAGTTATGGTAGGAGTAATTCACCCCTCCACTTT. Residues: CASSYGRSNSPLHF.

The chain links TRBV19 to TRBJ2-7, with D possibly TRBD2 on 5 matching bases. The CDR3 loop spans 14 amino acids. Germline CDR1 is LNHDA and CDR2 is SQIVND (reference sequence). V lost 4 bases, J lost 4 bases, and 14 bases lay in between. The CDR3 protein is CASSNGPSGYEQYF. The DNA of the CDR3 is TGTGCCAGTAGTAACGGCCCGTCGGGGTACGAGCAGTACTTC.

The table lists this clone with a few counts. The chain carries TRBV25-1 and TRBJ1-5, with TRBD1 as a possible D gene (6 bases). With 7 bases removed from V and 2 bases from J, the gap between germline ends came to 15 bases. Per germline, CDR1 MGHDK and CDR2 SYGVNS. The CDR3 runs to 15 residues. CDR3 residues: CASTGGGWGNQPQHF. Here the CDR3 DNA reads TGTGCCAGCACGGGGGGGGGCTGGGGCAATCAGCCCCAGCATTTT.